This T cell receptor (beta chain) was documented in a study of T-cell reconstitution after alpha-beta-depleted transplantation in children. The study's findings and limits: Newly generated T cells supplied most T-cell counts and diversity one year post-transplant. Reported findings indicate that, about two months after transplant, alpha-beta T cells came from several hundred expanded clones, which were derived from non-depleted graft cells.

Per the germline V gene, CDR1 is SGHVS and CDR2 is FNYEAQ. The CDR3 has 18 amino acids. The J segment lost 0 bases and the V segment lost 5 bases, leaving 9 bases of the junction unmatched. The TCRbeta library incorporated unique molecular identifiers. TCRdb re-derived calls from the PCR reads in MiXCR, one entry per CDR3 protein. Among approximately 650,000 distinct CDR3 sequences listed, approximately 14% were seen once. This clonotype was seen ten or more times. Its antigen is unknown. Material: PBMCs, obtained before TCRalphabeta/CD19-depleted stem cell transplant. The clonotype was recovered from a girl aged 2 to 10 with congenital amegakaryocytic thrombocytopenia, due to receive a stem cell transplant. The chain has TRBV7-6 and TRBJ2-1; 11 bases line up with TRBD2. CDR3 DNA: TGTGCCAGCAGCCCCGGCTTAGCGGGAGGGAGCTCCTACAATGAGCAGTTCTTC. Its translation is CASSPGLAGGSSYNEQFF. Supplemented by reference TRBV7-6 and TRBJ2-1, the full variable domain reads GAGVSQSPRYKVTKRGQDVALRCDPISGHVSLYWYRQALGQGPEFLTYFNYEAQQDKSGLPNDRFSAERPEGSISTLTIQRTEQRDSAMYRCASSPGLAGGSSYNEQFFGPGTRLTVL.